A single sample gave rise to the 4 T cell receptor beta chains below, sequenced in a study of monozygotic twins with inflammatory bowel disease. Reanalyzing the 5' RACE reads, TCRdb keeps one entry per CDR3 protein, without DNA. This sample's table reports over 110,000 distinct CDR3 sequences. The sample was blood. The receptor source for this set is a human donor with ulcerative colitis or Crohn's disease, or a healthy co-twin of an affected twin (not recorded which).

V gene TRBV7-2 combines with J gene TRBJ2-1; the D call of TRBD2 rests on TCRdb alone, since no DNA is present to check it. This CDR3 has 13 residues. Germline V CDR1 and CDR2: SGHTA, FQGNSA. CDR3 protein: CASSPEREHEQFF.

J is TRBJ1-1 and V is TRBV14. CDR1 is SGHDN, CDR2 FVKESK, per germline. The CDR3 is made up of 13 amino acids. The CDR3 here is CASSSYRNTEAFF. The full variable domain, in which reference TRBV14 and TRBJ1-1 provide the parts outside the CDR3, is EAGVTQFPSHSVIEKGQTVTLRCDPISGHDNLYWYRRVMGKEIKFLLHFVKESKQDESGMPNNRFLAERTGGTYSTLKVQPAELEDSGVYFCASSSYRNTEAFFGQGTRLTVV.

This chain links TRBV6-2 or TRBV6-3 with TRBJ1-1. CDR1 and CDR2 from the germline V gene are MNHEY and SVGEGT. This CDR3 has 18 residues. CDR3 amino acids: CASSYSPGLRSRNTEAFF.

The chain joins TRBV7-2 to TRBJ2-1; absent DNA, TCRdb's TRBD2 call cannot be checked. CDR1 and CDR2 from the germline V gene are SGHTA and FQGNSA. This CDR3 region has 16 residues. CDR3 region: CASSFRQRGGRDEQFF.